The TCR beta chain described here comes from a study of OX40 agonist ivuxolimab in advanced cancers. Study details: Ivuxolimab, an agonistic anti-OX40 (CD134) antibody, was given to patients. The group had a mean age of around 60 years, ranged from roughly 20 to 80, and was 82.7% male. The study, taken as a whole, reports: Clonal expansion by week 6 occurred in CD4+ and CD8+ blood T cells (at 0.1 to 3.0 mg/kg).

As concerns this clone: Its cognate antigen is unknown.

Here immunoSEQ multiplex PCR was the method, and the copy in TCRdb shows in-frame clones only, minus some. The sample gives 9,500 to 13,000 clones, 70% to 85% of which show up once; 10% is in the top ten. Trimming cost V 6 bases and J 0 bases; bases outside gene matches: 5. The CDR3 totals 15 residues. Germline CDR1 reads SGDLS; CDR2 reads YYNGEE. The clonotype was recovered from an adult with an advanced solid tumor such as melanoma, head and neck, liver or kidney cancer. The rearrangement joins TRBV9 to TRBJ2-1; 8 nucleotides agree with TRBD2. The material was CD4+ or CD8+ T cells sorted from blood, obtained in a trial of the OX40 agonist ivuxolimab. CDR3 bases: TGTGCCAGCACCCCCAGCGGGAGCTCCTACAATGAGCAGTTCTTC. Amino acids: CASTPSGSSYNEQFF.